One sample yielded the 2 T cell receptor beta chains listed below, sequenced in a study of metastatic and nonmetastatic thyroid tumors. TCRdb re-clonotyped the PCR reads via MiXCR. Among tens of thousands of clones listed, roughly 26% were seen once. No treatment had been given to any patient before thyroid surgery. The source material was tumor tissue. Source of these receptors: a female donor with papillary thyroid cancer or a benign thyroid nodule (not recorded which). Some clones in this sample may be carry-over from other donors' samples.

This clone has just a few counts. CDR3 protein: CASSLALSYEQYF. CDR3 in DNA: TGCGCCAGCAGCTTGGCCCTCTCCTACGAGCAGTACTTC. This chain uses TRBV5-1 with TRBJ2-7; D gene unclear. CDR1 and CDR2 (germline): SGHRS, YFSETQ. This CDR3 is built from 13 residues. V was clipped by 0 bases and J by 0 bases, with 4 bases between them.

This clone was recorded a few times. J is TRBJ2-7 and V is TRBV12-3 or TRBV12-4, with D possibly TRBD2 on 6 matching bases. The CDR3 covers 14 residues. V lost 6 bases to trimming and J lost 2 bases, with 14 bases between them. CDR3 in amino acids: CASRHTDYPYEQYF. CDR3 in DNA: TGTGCCAGCAGACACACGGACTACCCCTACGAGCAGTACTTC.